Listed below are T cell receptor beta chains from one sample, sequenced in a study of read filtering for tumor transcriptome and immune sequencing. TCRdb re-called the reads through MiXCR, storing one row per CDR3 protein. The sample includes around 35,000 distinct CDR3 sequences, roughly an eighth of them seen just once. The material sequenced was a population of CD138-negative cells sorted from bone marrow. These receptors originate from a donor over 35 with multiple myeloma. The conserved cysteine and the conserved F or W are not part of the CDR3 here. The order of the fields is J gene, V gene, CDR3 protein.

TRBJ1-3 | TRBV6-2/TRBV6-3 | ASGEPTGAGNTIY
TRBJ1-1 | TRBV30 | AWSPEGHPNTEAF
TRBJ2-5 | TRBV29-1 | SVRAGGGETQY
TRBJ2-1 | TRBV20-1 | SASLDREF
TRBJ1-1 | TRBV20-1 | SAPRTGGANTEAF
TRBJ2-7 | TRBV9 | ASSGTSGLEQY
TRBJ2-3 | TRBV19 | ASSPLAGAVGTDTQY
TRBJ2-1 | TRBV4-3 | ASSQGLALYNEQF
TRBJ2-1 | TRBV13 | ASSFGGNRDNEQF
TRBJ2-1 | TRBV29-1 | SVEYGEQF
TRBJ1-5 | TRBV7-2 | ASSLTASGNQPQH
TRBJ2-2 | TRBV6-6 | ASSSLAGGGDGELF
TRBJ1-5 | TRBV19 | ATRQGRNQPQH
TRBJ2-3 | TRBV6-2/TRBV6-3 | ASSAPGLETDTQC
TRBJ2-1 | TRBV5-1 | ASSPTPGQEDYNEQF
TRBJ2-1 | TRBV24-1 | ATSDRLASEQF
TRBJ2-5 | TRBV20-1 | SARPSTSQETQY
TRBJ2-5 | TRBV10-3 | AISETGDYKETQY
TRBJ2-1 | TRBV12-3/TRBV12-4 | ASRYGQGAYNEQF
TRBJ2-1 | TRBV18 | ASSPQLPGQGIDEQF
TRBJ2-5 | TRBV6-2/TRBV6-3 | ASSRLAGAETQY
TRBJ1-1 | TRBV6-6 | ASSYSPTGKSEAF
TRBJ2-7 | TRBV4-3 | ASSQHGQSSYEQY
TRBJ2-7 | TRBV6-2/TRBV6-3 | ASSYAVSGSYEQY
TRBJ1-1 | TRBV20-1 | SARDQGLRVGTEAF
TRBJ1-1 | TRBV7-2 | ASNSGGQGGWNTEAF
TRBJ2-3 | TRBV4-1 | ASSRGLLDNRTDTQY
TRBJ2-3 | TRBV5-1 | ASSPRTSGPDTQY
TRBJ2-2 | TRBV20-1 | SASDASSYTGELF
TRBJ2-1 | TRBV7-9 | ASSPRLAVSSYNEQF
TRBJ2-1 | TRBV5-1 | ASSASGTSGNNEQF
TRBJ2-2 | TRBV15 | ATSRAGGTGELL
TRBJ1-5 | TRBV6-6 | ASSFPSSHNQPQH
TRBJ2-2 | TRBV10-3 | AIGGQNRNTGELF
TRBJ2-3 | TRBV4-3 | ASSPNNRDPGLLDTLY
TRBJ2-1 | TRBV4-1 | ASSPPVGGRARQF
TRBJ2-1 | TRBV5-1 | ASVPGRHSNEQF
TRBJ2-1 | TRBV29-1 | SASQGVIVSEQF
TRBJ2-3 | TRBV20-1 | SARQDTQY
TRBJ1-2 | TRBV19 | ASSMTGVYGYT
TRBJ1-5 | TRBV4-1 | ASSQDWNSNQPQH
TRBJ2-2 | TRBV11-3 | ASSTKRIGANTGELF
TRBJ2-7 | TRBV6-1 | ASSQASSYEQY
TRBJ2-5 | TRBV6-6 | ASSYVSSEETQY
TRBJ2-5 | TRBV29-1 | SVGPGKETQY
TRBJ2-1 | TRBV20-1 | SARPGRRGPGSGNSYNEQF
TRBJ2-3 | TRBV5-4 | ASTPGTSDTQY
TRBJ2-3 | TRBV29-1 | SVFGHLKGIDTQY
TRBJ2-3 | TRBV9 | ASSVARGAGSTDTQY